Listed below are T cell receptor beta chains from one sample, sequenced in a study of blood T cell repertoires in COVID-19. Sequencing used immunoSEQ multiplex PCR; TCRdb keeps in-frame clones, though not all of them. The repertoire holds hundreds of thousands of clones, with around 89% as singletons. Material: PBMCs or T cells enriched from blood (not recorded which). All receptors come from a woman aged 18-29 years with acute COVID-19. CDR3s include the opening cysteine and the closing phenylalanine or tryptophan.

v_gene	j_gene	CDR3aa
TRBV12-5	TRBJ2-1	CASGLDLSYNEQFF
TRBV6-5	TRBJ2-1	CASRGDRGSYNEQFF
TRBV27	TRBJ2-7	CASSLSRSGSTDEQYF
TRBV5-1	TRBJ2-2	CASSLRDYTGELFF
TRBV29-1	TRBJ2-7	CSVAPDRYEQYF
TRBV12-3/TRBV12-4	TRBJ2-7	CASSRRDNYEQYF
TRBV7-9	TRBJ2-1	CAIGAQFF
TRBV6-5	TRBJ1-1	CAGGGGLMNTEAFF
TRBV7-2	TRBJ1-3	CASSLVARTESTGNTIYF
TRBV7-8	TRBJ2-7	CASSLISPWEQYF
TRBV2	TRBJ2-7	CASIRTGGASYYEQYF
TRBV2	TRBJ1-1	CASSAGRYTEAFF
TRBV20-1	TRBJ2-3	CSASSPLTSYQDTQYF
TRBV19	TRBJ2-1	CATAGLADYNEQFF
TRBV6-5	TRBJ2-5	CASSSGSGPRETQYF
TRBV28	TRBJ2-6	CASSLVGLSGANVLTF
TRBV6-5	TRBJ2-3	CASSLRTSGGAHTQYF
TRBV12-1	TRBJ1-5	CASSFAGHPWPQHF
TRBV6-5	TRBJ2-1	CASSHRGSSYNEQFF
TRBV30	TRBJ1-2	CAWRLGTLNYGYTF
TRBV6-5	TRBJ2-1	CASSASSGSVEQFF
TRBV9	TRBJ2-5	CASSRGSNQETQYF
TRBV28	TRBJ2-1	CASSSVAGVQSYNEQFF
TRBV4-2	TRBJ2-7	CASSQDMASGSYEQYF
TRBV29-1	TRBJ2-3	CSVEGVAGTDTQYF
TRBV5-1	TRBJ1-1	CASSGHGAGGNTEAFF
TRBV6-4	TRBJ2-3	CASSFQAGGGTDTQYF
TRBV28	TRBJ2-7	CASSSTRQGGVYEQYF
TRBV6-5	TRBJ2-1	CATGTESSYNEQFF
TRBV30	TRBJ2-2	CAWSVRTENTGELFF
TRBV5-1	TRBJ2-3	CASRNRAGDTDTQYF